This TCR beta chain was sequenced during a study of blood T cell repertoires in COVID-19. Study overall: Material from acute and convalescent COVID-19 was sourced from the United States, Italy and Spain. In each case, the material was cDNA or gDNA derived from T cells, B-cell-depleted T cells, or PBMCs.

This CDR3 spans 14 amino acids. Germline-derived CDR1 and CDR2 are SGHVS and FQNEAQ. V was pared by 0 bases and J by 1 base, with 4 bases between. Original processing methods: Scientists estimated how many nucleated cells there were by amplifying reference gene primers. The method was immunoSEQ multiplex PCR; TCRdb's version includes in-frame clones alone and lacks a portion of them. V, J and clone size reflect that table, while D and trimming were determined from the DNA. This sample yields some 240,000 clones, of which approximately 82% are seen a single time; 9.7% belongs to the top ten. Sequencing used peripheral blood. The chain recombines TRBV7-8 with TRBJ1-3; D is unclear. This TCR derives from a man aged 50 to 60 with active or convalescent COVID-19. Here the CDR3 reads CASSLAASGNTIYF. The CDR3, as DNA: TGTGCCAGCAGCTTAGCAGCTTCTGGAAACACCATATATTTT. Supplemented by reference TRBV7-8 and TRBJ1-3, the full variable domain reads GAGVSQSPRYKVAKRGQDVALRCDPISGHVSLFWYQQALGQGPEFLTYFQNEAQLDKSGLPSDRFFAERPEGSVSTLKIQRTQQEDSAVYLCASSLAASGNTIYFGEGSWLTVV.